This T cell receptor (beta chain) was recovered during a study of T cells in Graves' hyperthyroidism and ophthalmopathy. Study-wide findings and caveats: Blood also held most thyroid clonotypes expanded beyond 0.001.

The TCR beta CDR3 regions underwent amplification using RNA transcripts as the source. The HTBI primer set served for first-round RT-PCR of the TCR CDR3. TCRdb independently ran MiXCR on the multiplex PCR reads; one entry per CDR3 protein. Of hundreds of thousands of distinct CDR3 sequences in the sample, 46% are singletons; the top ten hold 8.2%. On this clonotype: The antigen is undetermined.

Germline V gene lookup returns CDR1 MNHEY and CDR2 SVGAGI. Unmatched junction bases numbered 5, after V lost 2 bases and J lost 8 bases. This CDR3 spans 14 amino acids. Sequencing was done on a sample of peripheral blood or thyroid tissue (not recorded which). The receptor was derived from a woman aged 18-29 years with Graves' hyperthyroidism. V usage is TRBV6-5 and J usage is TRBJ1-4; 7 bases agree with TRBD1. Here the CDR3 reads CASSYVDRAEKLFF. The CDR3 nucleotides are TGTGCCAGCAGTTACGTCGACAGGGCGGAAAAACTGTTTTTT.